The sequence of this T cell receptor beta chain was determined in a study of T cells expressing NK-cell markers. Germline loops: CDR1 DFQATT, CDR2 SNEGSKA (reference sequence). CDR3 length equals 15 residues. TCRdb re-called the 5' RACE reads, yielding one record per CDR3 amino acid sequence without DNA. The sample table includes about 390,000 distinct CDR3 sequences. The chain recombines TRBV20-1 with TRBJ2-3; TCRdb designates TRBD1, a call that cannot be tested without DNA. Sequenced: blood T cells: a sorted CD56 or NKG2C T cell subset, CD4+ or CD8+ T cells, or bulk PBMC T cells (not recorded which). The sequence was collected from a woman in her fifties or sixties in good health. The CDR3 reads CSARGAGASTDTQYF.